This TCR beta chain was documented in a study of molecular identifiers for immune sequencing clone quantification. General study points: Single-cell amounts of spiked Jurkat TCR RNA were reportedly detectable among about a million naive cells. Over 99% of CMV-specific effector molecules, but under 1% of naive ones, were in clones above 20 copies. Because of identical TCR molecules sharing a barcode, sizes of highly expanded clones could be underestimated.

Regarding this clonotype: Its antigen is still unknown. A much larger clone lies one base from this, so it may be a read error.

With 10%, 30% or 50% of RNA, about 19,000 to 1,100,000 naive CD8 T cells were sequenced. Germline values: CDR1 SGHVS, CDR2 FQNEAQ. CDR3 length equals 12 residues. V was shortened by 6 bases and J by 2 bases, with 8 bases between the two germline ends. TCRdb used MiXCR to reprocess the PCR reads, holding one entry per CDR3 protein. The sample has more than 10,000 distinct CDR3 sequences, approximately 15% seen once. The J gene is TRBJ2-7, the V gene TRBV7-8, with D possibly matching TRBD2 (6 bases). The material sequenced was naive CD8+ T cells from blood, with Jurkat cell RNA spiked in. Subset indicated: FACS-sorted CD8+CD4-CCR7+CD45RA+ naive T cells. The clonotype originates from a human donor in good health. Some libraries in this study had Jurkat cell RNA spiked in. The CDR3 sequence is CASSRGTYEQYF. The CDR3 DNA follows: TGTGCCAGCAGTCGGGGGACCTACGAGCAGTACTTC. Full variable domain (rest looked up from reference TRBV7-8 and TRBJ2-7): GAGVSQSPRYKVAKRGQDVALRCDPISGHVSLFWYQQALGQGPEFLTYFQNEAQLDKSGLPSDRFFAERPEGSVSTLKIQRTQQEDSAVYLCASSRGTYEQYFGPGTRLTVT.